The text below deals with one T cell receptor beta chain. The antigen remains undetermined. The method was immunoSEQ multiplex PCR; TCRdb's version includes in-frame clones alone and lacks a portion of them. Found here are more than 15,000 clones, 60% to 85% of them singletons; the top ten hold around 10%. The data were obtained in a study of tumor-infiltrating lymphocytes in localized non-small cell lung cancer. Study information: Some samples were collected after neoadjuvant chemotherapy; smokers, never-smokers and several histologies were included.

Study-wide results and caveats: Tumors had more T cell infiltration than uninvolved lung, per TCRbeta sequencing and CD3 counts.

Sequencing used lung tumor tissue. This clonotype was sampled from a human donor with non-small cell lung cancer.

CDR3 protein: CASSLGTGRSSGANVLTF. CDR3 nucleotides: TGTGCCAGCAGCTTAGGGACCGGACGGTCCTCTGGGGCCAACGTCCTGACTTTC. The J gene is TRBJ2-6, the V gene TRBV7-6; no definite D call. Germline CDR1 is SGHVS and CDR2 is FNYEAQ. The CDR3 spans 18 residues. Trimming took off 1 base at V and 0 bases at J, with 13 bases between the two ends.